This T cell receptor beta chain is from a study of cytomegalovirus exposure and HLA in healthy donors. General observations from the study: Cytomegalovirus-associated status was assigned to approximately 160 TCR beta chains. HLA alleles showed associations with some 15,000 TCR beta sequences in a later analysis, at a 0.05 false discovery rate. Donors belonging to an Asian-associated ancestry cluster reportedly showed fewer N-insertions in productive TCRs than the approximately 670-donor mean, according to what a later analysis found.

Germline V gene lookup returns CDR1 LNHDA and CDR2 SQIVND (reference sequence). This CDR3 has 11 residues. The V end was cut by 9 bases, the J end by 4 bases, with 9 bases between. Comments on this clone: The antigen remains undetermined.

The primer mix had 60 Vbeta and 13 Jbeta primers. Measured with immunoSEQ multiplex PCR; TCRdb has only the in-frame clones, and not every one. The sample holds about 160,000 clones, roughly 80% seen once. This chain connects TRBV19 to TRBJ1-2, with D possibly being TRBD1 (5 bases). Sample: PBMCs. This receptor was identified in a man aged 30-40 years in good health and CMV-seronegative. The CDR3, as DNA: TGTGCCAGCGAGACAGCCTATGGCTACACCTTC. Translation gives CASETAYGYTF. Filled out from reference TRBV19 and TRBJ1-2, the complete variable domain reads DGGITQSPKYLFRKEGQNVTLSCEQNLNHDAMYWYRQDPGQGLRLIYYSQIVNDFQKGDIAEGYSVSREKKESFPLTVTSAQKNPTAFYLCASETAYGYTFGSGTRLTVV.